The clone carrying this T cell receptor (beta chain) has more than one count but fewer than ten. The antigen remains unidentified. This specimen belongs to a study of CD8 T cells in ankylosing spondylitis. The study, taken as a whole, reports: Reactive arthritis synovial fluid and blood previously showed some of these motif variants. Significantly higher representation of disease-linked clones was reported for matched ankylosing spondylitis synovial fluid.

Looked up from germline, CDR1 is DFQATT and CDR2 is SNEGSKA (reference sequence). With 6 bases clipped from V and 3 bases from J, the junction kept 5 bases outside the gene matches. The CDR3 runs 15 residues. TCRdb analysed the 5' RACE reads with MiXCR anew, one entry per CDR3 protein. Among some 90,000 distinct CDR3 sequences listed, 27% were seen once. The chain uses TRBV20-1 and TRBJ2-3; TRBD2 matches at 14 bases. The sample was blood, either unsorted or a sorted T cell fraction (not recorded which). The receptor's source is a male donor with ankylosing spondylitis or in good health (not recorded which). CDR3 in amino acids: CSAARLAGGTDTQYF. The DNA for the CDR3 is TGCAGTGCAGCGAGACTAGCGGGAGGGACAGATACGCAGTATTTT.